This T cell receptor (beta chain) was sequenced in a study of T cell responses to AZD1222 COVID-19 vaccine. Some clones are missing from TCRdb's copy, which holds only in-frame ones; the method was immunoSEQ multiplex PCR. The profile shows 120,000 or so clones, about 90% of them singletons. The germline V gene encodes CDR1 SGHNT and CDR2 YYREEE (reference sequence). The germline V and J ends were trimmed by 6 bases and 1 base, with 11 bases remaining between them. The CDR3 consists of 13 residues. The chain combines TRBV5-4 with TRBJ2-7, with D hard to call. This receptor was obtained from an adult in good health. Material: peripheral blood, obtained on day 0 of AZD1222 vaccination. The CDR3 DNA sequence: TGTGCCAGCAACGCCGGCGGATCCTACGAGCAGTACTTC. As protein: CASNAGGSYEQYF.